This TCR beta chain was recovered during a study of cytomegalovirus exposure and HLA in healthy donors. Both 60 Vbeta primers and 13 Jbeta primers went into the PCR. Some clones are missing from TCRdb's copy, which holds only in-frame ones; the method was immunoSEQ multiplex PCR. The sample gives around 100,000 clones, about 61% of which show up once; about 8% is in the top ten. This receptor was obtained from a man aged 18 to 29 in good health and CMV-seropositive. The specimen sequenced was PBMCs.

CDR3 coding DNA: TGTGCCAGCAGTGAACAGGTCTACGAGCAGTACTTC. Translated: CASSEQVYEQYF. V is TRBV6-1 and J is TRBJ2-7; D remains ambiguous. Germline V lookup: CDR1 MNHNS, CDR2 SASEGT. The ends were cut back, 2 bases at V and 3 bases at J, with 5 bases in the middle. The CDR3 is made up of 12 amino acids.